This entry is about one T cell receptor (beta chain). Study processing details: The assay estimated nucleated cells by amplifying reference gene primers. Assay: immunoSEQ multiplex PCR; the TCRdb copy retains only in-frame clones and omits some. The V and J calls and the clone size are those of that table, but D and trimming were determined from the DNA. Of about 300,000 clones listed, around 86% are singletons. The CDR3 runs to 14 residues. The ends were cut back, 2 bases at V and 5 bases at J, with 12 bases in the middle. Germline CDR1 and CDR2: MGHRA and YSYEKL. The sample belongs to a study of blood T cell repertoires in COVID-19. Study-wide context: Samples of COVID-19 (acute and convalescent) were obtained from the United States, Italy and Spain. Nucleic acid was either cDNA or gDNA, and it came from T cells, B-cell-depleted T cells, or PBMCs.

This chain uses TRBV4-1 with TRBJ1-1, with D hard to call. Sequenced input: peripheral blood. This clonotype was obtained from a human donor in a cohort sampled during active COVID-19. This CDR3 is CASSQTGGKTEAFF. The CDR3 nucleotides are TGCGCCAGCAGCCAAACCGGCGGGAAAACTGAAGCTTTCTTT.